These 18 T cell receptor beta chains came from one sample sequenced in a study of CD8 T cells in Susac syndrome. Reverse transcription of about 0.5 to 1 ug RNA was carried out with random hexamers. MiXCR, applied by TCRdb to the immunoSEQ multiplex PCR reads, yields one record per CDR3 protein. Of 150,000 to 250,000 distinct CDR3 sequences listed, nearly 95% are singletons. The sample consisted of CD4+ T cells from PBMCs. The origin of the receptors is a human donor with multiple sclerosis.

The chain employs TRBV3-1 and TRBJ2-6, with 9 positions matching TRBD1. The CDR3 totals 17 residues. CDR1 LGHDT and CDR2 YNNKEL come from the germline V gene (reference sequence). V was clipped by 6 bases and J by 0 bases; unmatched bases: 6. CDR3 region: CASSPGQGVSGANVLTF. The CDR3, as DNA: TGTGCCAGCAGTCCGGGACAGGGAGTCTCTGGGGCCAACGTCCTGACTTTC. Full variable domain (remainder filled in from reference TRBV3-1 and TRBJ2-6): DTAVSQTPKYLVTQMGNDKSIKCEQNLGHDTMYWYKQDSKKFLKIMFSYNNKELIINETVPNRFSPKSPDKAHLNLHINSLELGDSAVYFCASSPGQGVSGANVLTFGAGSRLTVL.

V is TRBV20-1 and J is TRBJ1-5; TRBD1 matches at 7 bases. This CDR3 has 14 amino acids. Germline CDR1 is DFQATT and CDR2 is SNEGSKA (reference sequence). Germline trimming cut 5 bases from V and 4 bases from J; bases unmatched to any gene: 8. The CDR3 DNA reads as TGCAGTGCTGTCCGGGACAGCAATAATCAGCCCCAGCATTTT. It is translated as CSAVRDSNNQPQHF.

This clonotype has just one count. V usage is TRBV4-1 and J usage is TRBJ2-7; D is perhaps TRBD1 or TRBD2 (5 bases each). Germline V lookup: CDR1 MGHRA, CDR2 YSYEKL. Trimming shortened V by 0 bases and J by 3 bases, and 12 bases separated the two germline ends. This CDR3 has 15 residues. CDR3 nucleotides: TGCGCCAGCAGCCAAGATCACCGGGGCTTCTACGAGCAGTACTTC. This gives the protein CASSQDHRGFYEQYF.

The rearrangement links TRBV30 to TRBJ1-5; tentative D call: TRBD1 (6 bases). V lost 5 bases and J lost 6, with 14 bases in between. The CDR3 loop spans 13 amino acids. Germline CDR1 reads GTSNPN; CDR2 reads SVGIG (reference sequence). CDR3 coding DNA: TGTGCCTGGGGGGCACAGGGCGGTCAGCCCCAGCATTTT. This encodes CAWGAQGGQPQHF.

The chain links TRBV30 to TRBJ2-2, with 7 nucleotides matching TRBD2. The CDR3 is made up of 14 amino acids. J lost 1 base, V lost 2 bases, and 1 base had no gene match. Germline CDR1 is GTSNPN and CDR2 is SVGIG (reference sequence). CDR3 sequence (DNA): TGTGCCTGGAGTTGGACTAGGAACACCGGGGAGCTGTTTTTT. Amino acids: CAWSWTRNTGELFF.

This chain uses TRBV4-1 with TRBJ1-2; 9 bases align to TRBD1. Per germline, CDR1 MGHRA and CDR2 YSYEKL. This CDR3 has 14 amino acids. With V trimmed by 5 bases and J by 8 bases, 9 bases remained unmatched. The CDR3 coding sequence is TGCGCCAGCAGCTATCCTCGACAGGGGGGAGGCTACACCTTC. This codes for CASSYPRQGGGYTF.

The rearrangement joins TRBV5-4 to TRBJ2-1; TRBD2 matches at 7 bases. Germline loops: CDR1 SGHNT, CDR2 YYREEE (reference sequence). This CDR3 region has 13 residues. The ends lost 4 bases at V and 6 bases at J; junction bases unmatched: 4. The CDR3 DNA follows: TGTGCCAGCAGCGATCCTAGCGGCAATGAGCAGTTCTTC. It translates to CASSDPSGNEQFF.

The chain employs TRBV20-1 and TRBJ1-5; D gene uncertain. Trimming removed 3 bases from V and 4 bases from J, with 13 bases in between. This CDR3 has 14 amino acids. Germline CDR1 DFQATT, CDR2 SNEGSKA (reference sequence). As DNA, the CDR3 is TGCAGTGCTAGGGAGAAGGAGCGAAATCAGCCCCAGCATTTT. It translates to CSAREKERNQPQHF.

The rearrangement links TRBV29-1 to TRBJ1-1; D gene uncertain. With 5 bases removed from V and 2 bases from J, the gap between germline ends came to 9 bases. The CDR3 is 12 amino acids. Germline V gene data show CDR1 as SQVTM and CDR2 as ANQGSEA. The CDR3 coding sequence is TGCAGCGTTAGACTCGTCAACACTGAAGCTTTCTTT. This codes for CSVRLVNTEAFF.

V and J are TRBV29-1 and TRBJ2-4; 9 bases line up with TRBD2. V trimming: 7 bases; J trimming: 5 bases; junction bases outside the gene matches: 3. Germline CDR1 SQVTM, CDR2 ANQGSEA. This CDR3 is 12 amino acids long. This CDR3 is CSARLAENIQYF. The DNA of the CDR3 is TGCAGCGCCCGACTAGCGGAAAACATTCAGTACTTC.

This chain links TRBV5-1 with TRBJ2-3, with 12 bases identical to TRBD2. The CDR3 consists of 15 residues. Germline CDR1 is SGHRS and CDR2 is YFSETQ. Trimming removed 7 bases from V and 4 bases from J; junction bases left unmatched: 7. DNA for the CDR3: TGCGCCAGCCTAGCGGGGGGGCGTGTCGCAGATACGCAGTATTTT. Its translation is CASLAGGRVADTQYF.

This sequence joins TRBV20-1 and TRBJ2-7, with D uncertain. The CDR3 is 17 amino acids. V lost 1 base, J lost 3 bases, and 22 bases lay in between. Germline values: CDR1 DFQATT, CDR2 SNEGSKA (reference sequence). The CDR3 sequence: CSARVGRAGRLYYEQYF. CDR3 DNA sequence: TGCAGTGCTAGAGTAGGTCGGGCAGGAAGGTTGTACTACGAGCAGTACTTC.

The chain is built from TRBV30 and TRBJ2-2; 7 bases align to TRBD2. The V gene's germline CDR1 is GTSNPN and CDR2 SVGIG (reference sequence). The CDR3 is made up of 12 amino acids. CDR3 sequence reads: CGGAGDTGELFF. The CDR3 DNA is TGTGGAGGGGCGGGGGACACCGGGGAGCTGTTTTTT.

The J gene is TRBJ1-3, the V gene TRBV30; TRBD1 might be the D (5 bases). This CDR3 has 12 residues. Germline V lookup: CDR1 GTSNPN, CDR2 SVGIG (reference sequence). V dropped 3 bases and J dropped 3 bases, with 6 bases sitting between them. This chain's CDR3 is CAWRDSGNTIYF. In DNA, the CDR3 is TGTGCCTGGAGAGACAGTGGAAACACCATATATTTT.

The chain combines TRBV29-1 with TRBJ2-7, with D possibly matching TRBD1 (7 bases). This CDR3 comprises 12 residues. Trimming took off 4 bases at V and 9 bases at J, with 16 bases between the two ends. Germline-derived CDR1 and CDR2 are SQVTM and ANQGSEA. CDR3 region: CSVVGGQGGQYF. The CDR3 bases are TGCAGCGTTGTTGGTGGCCAGGGGGGGCAGTACTTC.

This chain joins TRBV30 and TRBJ1-1; TRBD1 matches at 10 bases. CDR1 is GTSNPN, CDR2 SVGIG, per germline (reference sequence). V trimming: 1 base; J trimming: 7 bases; junction bases outside the gene matches: 3. This CDR3 is built from 13 residues. The CDR3 loop reads CAWSGQGAGEAFF. The CDR3 DNA reads as TGTGCCTGGAGTGGACAGGGGGCAGGTGAAGCTTTCTTT.

The chain has TRBV7-3 and TRBJ1-2; D call uncertain. CDR1 is SGHTA and CDR2 is FQGTGA in the germline V gene. The CDR3 has 14 residues. V was pared by 4 bases and J by 2 bases, with 11 bases between. The CDR3 DNA sequence: TGTGCCAGCAGCTCGGGTGGGATGAACTATGGCTACACCTTC. It encodes CASSSGGMNYGYTF.

This clonotype occurred once. The genes are TRBV3-1 and TRBJ1-2, with 9 nucleotides matching TRBD1. CDR1 is LGHDT, CDR2 YNNKEL, per germline (reference sequence). J gave up 5 bases and V 3 bases, and 7 bases lay outside the gene matches. The CDR3 consists of 15 residues. The chain's CDR3 is CASSQASGTGYGYTF. For the CDR3, the DNA is TGTGCCAGCAGCCAGGCCTCCGGGACAGGGTATGGCTACACCTTC.